This TCR beta chain was sequenced for a study of vaccination effects on CD4 cells after COVID-19. Looking at the study overall: After vaccination, a few convalescent patients were sampled at early and late time points.

Viral peptide pools were used in the ViraFEST assay to expand antigen-specific CD4+ T cells, and sequencing came afterward. With roughly 10 days of culture completed, CD4+ T cells were isolated. The person was diagnosed with PCR-confirmed SARS-CoV-2 infection between March and December 2020. Participants each got two BNT162b2 or mRNA-1273 vaccine doses. Half-medium changes using IL-2 medium occurred on days 3 and 7. A word on this clone: Its specificity is unknown.

Here immunoSEQ multiplex PCR was the method, and the copy in TCRdb shows in-frame clones only, minus some. The data contain over 10,000 clones, approximately 70% of them singletons. The sequencing used CD4+ T cells from PBMCs cultured with HCoV-NL63 spike peptides, collected after COVID-19 vaccination. This receptor was obtained from a human donor who had a prior SARS-CoV-2 infection.

CDR3 DNA: TGTGCCAGCAGCTCCACCACAAAGCGGGAGAGGTACAATGAGCAGTTCTTC. It translates to CASSSTTKRERYNEQFF. The chain combines TRBV7-9 with TRBJ2-1, with 8 bases aligning to TRBD2. Germline trimming cut 4 bases from V and 4 bases from J; bases unmatched to any gene: 12. The CDR3 loop spans 17 amino acids. The germline V gene encodes CDR1 SEHNR and CDR2 FQNEAQ (reference sequence). Variable domain in full (rest from reference TRBV7-9 and TRBJ2-1): DTGVSQNPRHKITKRGQNVTFRCDPISEHNRLYWYRQTLGQGPEFLTYFQNEAQLEKSRLLSDRFSAERPKGSFSTLEIQRTEQGDSAMYLCASSSTTKRERYNEQFFGPGTRLTVL.